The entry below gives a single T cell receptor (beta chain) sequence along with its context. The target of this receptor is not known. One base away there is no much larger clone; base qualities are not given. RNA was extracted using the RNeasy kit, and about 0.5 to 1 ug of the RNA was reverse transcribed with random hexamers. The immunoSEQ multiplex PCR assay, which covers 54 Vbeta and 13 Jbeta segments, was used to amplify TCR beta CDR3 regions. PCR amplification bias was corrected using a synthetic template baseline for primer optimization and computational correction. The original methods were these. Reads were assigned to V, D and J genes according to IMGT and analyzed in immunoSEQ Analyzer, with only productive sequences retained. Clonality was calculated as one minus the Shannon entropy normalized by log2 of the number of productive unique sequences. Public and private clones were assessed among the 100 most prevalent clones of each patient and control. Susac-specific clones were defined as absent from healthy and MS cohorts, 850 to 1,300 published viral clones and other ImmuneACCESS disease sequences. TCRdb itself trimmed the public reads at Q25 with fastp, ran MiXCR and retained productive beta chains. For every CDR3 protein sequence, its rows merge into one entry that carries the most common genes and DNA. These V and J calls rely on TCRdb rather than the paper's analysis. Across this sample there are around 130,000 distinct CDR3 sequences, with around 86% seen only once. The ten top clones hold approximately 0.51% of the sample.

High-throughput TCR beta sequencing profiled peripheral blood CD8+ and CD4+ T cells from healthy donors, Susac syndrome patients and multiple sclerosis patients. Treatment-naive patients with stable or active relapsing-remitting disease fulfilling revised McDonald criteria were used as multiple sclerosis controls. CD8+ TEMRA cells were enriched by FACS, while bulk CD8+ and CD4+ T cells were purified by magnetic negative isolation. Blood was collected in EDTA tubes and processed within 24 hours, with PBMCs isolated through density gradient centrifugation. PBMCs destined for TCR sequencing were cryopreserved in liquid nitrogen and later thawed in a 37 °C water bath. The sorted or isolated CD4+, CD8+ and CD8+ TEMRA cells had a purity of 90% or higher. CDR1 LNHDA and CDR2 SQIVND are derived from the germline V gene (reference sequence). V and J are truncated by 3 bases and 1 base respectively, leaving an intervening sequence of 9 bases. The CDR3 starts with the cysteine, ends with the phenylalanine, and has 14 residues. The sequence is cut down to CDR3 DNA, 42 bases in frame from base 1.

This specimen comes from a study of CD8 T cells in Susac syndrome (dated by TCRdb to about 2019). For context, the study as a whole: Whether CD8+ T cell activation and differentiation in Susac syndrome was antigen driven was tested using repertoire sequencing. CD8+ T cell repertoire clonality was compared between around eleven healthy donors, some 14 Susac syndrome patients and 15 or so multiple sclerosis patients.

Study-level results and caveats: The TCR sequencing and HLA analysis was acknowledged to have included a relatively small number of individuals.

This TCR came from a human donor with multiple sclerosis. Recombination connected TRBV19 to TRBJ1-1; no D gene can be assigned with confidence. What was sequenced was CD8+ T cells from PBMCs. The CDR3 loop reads CASSIPVANTEAFF. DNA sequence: TGTGCCAGTAGTATCCCTGTAGCGAACACTGAAGCTTTCTTT.